These T cell receptor beta chains were read from a single sample in a study of T-cell reconstitution after alpha-beta-depleted transplantation in children. In TCRdb, the PCR reads were re-called with MiXCR into one record per CDR3 protein. The sample lists a few hundred thousand distinct CDR3 sequences, about a tenth occurring once. Sequences were derived from PBMCs from the stem cell graft donor, sampled from the stem cell graft. The source is a human donor who donated a stem cell graft to a child with SCID. The CDR3 runs from the conserved cysteine through the conserved F or W. A D gene is named only where the DNA matches it firmly. Rows give clone size only sometimes, using once, few, many, or a class for an expanded clone.

D gene,J gene,clone size,V gene,CDR3 protein,CDR3 DNA
TRBD1,TRBJ2-5,-,TRBV12-3/TRBV12-4,CASRIRGPQETQYF,TGTGCCAGCAGGATCAGGGGGCCTCAAGAGACCCAGTACTTC
-,TRBJ2-1,many,TRBV7-3,CASSLDSSYNEQFF,TGTGCCAGCAGCTTAGATAGCTCCTACAATGAGCAGTTCTTC
-,TRBJ1-1,few,TRBV3-1,CASSKDSGVDTEAFF,TGTGCCAGCAGCAAAGACAGCGGAGTGGACACTGAAGCTTTCTTT
TRBD2,TRBJ2-1,many,TRBV12-3/TRBV12-4,CASSSGTSDLDEQFF,TGTGCCAGCAGTTCCGGGACTAGCGACCTCGATGAGCAGTTCTTC
TRBD1,TRBJ1-6,-,TRBV20-1,CSARPDRSSYNSPLHF,TGCAGTGCCAGACCGGACAGGAGCTCCTATAATTCACCCCTCCACTTT
TRBD1,TRBJ1-1,many,TRBV5-1,CASSRGQGNTEAFF,TGCGCCAGCAGCCGGGGACAGGGGAACACTGAAGCTTTCTTT
TRBD2,TRBJ2-1,many,TRBV20-1,CSVRGRAGGNNEQFF,TGCAGTGTCCGAGGTCGAGCGGGGGGAAACAATGAGCAGTTCTTC
TRBD1,TRBJ2-7,few,TRBV20-1,CSARVRQGAYEQYF,TGCAGTGCTAGAGTCAGACAGGGGGCCTACGAGCAGTACTTC
-,TRBJ2-7,few,TRBV4-1,CASSQAGGHQQGRPYEQYF,TGCGCCAGCAGCCAAGCGGGGGGACACCAACAGGGGAGACCCTACGAGCAGTACTTC
-,TRBJ2-3,many,TRBV10-3,CASGPKDLSTQYF,TGTGCCTCGGGACCTAAGGATCTCTCCACGCAGTATTTT
TRBD1,TRBJ1-6,-,TRBV3-1,CASSQEGQPFTYNSPLHF,TGTGCCAGCAGCCAAGAGGGACAGCCATTTACCTATAATTCACCCCTCCACTTT
TRBD1,TRBJ1-3,-,TRBV18,CASSPRAGGSPESGNTIYF,TGTGCCAGCTCACCACGCGCAGGGGGCTCACCCGAGTCTGGAAACACCATATATTTT
TRBD1,TRBJ2-7,many,TRBV7-2,CASSLGPGQLYEQYF,TGTGCCAGCAGTTTAGGACCGGGACAGCTGTACGAGCAGTACTTC
TRBD1,TRBJ1-1,many,TRBV9,CASRPGGRNTEAFF,TGTGCCAGCAGACCAGGGGGGAGGAACACTGAAGCTTTCTTT
-,TRBJ1-4,-,TRBV12-3/TRBV12-4,CASSPYSSTNEKLFF,TGTGCCAGCAGCCCCTACAGTTCAACTAATGAAAAACTGTTTTTT
-,TRBJ2-5,-,TRBV7-2,CASSLGLTQVSQYF,TGTGCCAGCAGCTTAGGACTCACGCAAGTATCCCAGTACTTC
TRBD1,TRBJ2-5,many,TRBV6-1,CASSRSDRAAQETQYF,TGTGCCAGCAGCCGATCGGACAGGGCCGCTCAAGAGACCCAGTACTTC
-,TRBJ1-3,-,TRBV29-1,CSASVAGGNTIYF,TGCAGCGCCTCGGTGGCGGGAGGAAACACCATATATTTT
-,TRBJ1-3,-,TRBV12-3/TRBV12-4,CASNFGSGDTIYF,TGTGCCAGCAACTTCGGGTCTGGGGACACCATATATTTT
-,TRBJ2-1,few,TRBV10-3,CAITAGMDNEQFF,TGTGCCATCACGGCAGGGATGGACAATGAGCAGTTCTTC
TRBD2,TRBJ2-3,many,TRBV10-3,CATTDGAGGTDTQYF,TGTGCCACTACGGACGGGGCGGGGGGCACAGATACGCAGTATTTT
-,TRBJ2-3,few,TRBV5-6,CASSSLGGSTDTQYF,TGTGCCAGCAGCTCCTTGGGCGGAAGCACAGATACGCAGTATTTT
-,TRBJ2-5,-,TRBV5-1,CASSLAMGQEETQYF,TGCGCCAGCAGCTTGGCCATGGGCCAGGAAGAGACCCAGTACTTC
TRBD1,TRBJ2-2,few,TRBV5-6,CASSSPGQDATGELFF,TGTGCCAGCAGCTCCCCGGGACAGGACGCCACCGGGGAGCTGTTTTTT